This TCR beta chain came from a study of T cells in Graves' hyperthyroidism and ophthalmopathy. Regarding the study as a whole: Blood also showed most of the thyroid clonotypes that were expanded above 0.001.

Lactation, pregnancy, other autoimmune disease or uncontrolled infection excluded patients. At least ten counts were recorded for this clonotype. Its specificity is unknown. Amplification targeted TCR beta CDR3 regions from RNA transcripts. TCR CDR3 regions were first amplified by RT-PCR with HTBI primers. One entry per CDR3 protein, called by TCRdb with MiXCR from the multiplex PCR reads. Of some 350,000 distinct CDR3 sequences listed, around 15% are singletons. The sequence came from a woman aged 55-69 years with Graves' ophthalmopathy. Source material: blood.

CDR3 nucleotides: TGCAGTGCTTGGAGGGGGGAAGGTATCAATGAGCAGTTCTTC. It yields the protein CSAWRGEGINEQFF. The chain links TRBV20-1 to TRBJ2-1; D might be TRBD1 or TRBD2, each matching 6 bases. V shed 5 bases and J shed 6 bases, with 17 bases lying between them. The CDR3 covers 14 residues. Germline V CDR1 and CDR2: DFQATT, SNEGSKA (reference sequence).